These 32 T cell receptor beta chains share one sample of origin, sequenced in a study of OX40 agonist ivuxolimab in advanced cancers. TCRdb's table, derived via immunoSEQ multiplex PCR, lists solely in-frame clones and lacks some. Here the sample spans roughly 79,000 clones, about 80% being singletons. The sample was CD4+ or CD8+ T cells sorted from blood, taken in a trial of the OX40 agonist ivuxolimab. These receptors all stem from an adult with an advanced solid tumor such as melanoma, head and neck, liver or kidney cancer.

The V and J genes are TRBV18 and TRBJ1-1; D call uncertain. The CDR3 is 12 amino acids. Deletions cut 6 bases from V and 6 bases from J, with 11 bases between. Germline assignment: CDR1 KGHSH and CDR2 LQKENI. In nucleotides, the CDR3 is TGTGCCAGCTCTCGCGGGCTTCCTGAAGCTTTCTTT. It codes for CASSRGLPEAFF.

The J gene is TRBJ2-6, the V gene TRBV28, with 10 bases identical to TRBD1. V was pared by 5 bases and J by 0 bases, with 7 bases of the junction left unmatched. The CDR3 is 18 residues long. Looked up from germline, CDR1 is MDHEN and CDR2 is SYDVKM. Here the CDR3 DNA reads TGTGCCAGCAGTCCGACGCGGACAGGGGGCTCTGGGGCCAACGTCCTGACTTTC. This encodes CASSPTRTGGSGANVLTF.

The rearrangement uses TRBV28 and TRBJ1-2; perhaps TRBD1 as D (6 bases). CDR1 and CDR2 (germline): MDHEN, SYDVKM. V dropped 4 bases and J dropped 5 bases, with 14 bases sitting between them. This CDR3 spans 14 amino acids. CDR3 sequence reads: CASSWSGGAYGYTF. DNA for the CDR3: TGTGCCAGCAGTTGGTCGGGGGGCGCGTATGGCTACACCTTC.

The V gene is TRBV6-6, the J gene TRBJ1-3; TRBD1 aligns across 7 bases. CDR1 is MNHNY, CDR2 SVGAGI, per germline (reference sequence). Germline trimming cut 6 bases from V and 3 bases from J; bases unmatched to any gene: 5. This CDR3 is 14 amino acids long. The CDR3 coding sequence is TGTGCCAGCAGCTACAGGGGCGGTGGAAACACCATATATTTT. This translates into CASSYRGGGNTIYF.

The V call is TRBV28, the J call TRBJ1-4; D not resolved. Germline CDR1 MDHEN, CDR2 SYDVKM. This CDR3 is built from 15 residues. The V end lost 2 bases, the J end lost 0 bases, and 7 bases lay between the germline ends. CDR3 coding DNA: TGTGCCAGCAGTTTAGGCGGCGCAACTAATGAAAAACTGTTTTTT. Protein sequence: CASSLGGATNEKLFF.

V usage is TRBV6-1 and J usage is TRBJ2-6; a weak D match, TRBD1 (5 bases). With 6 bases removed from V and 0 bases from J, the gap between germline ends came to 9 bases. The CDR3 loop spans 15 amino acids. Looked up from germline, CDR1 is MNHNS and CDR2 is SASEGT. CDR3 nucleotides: TGTGCCAGCAGAAGTCAGGGCTCTGGGGCCAACGTCCTGACTTTC. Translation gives CASRSQGSGANVLTF.

The CDR3 region is CAWRPGLAGTDTQYF. The CDR3 DNA reads as TGTGCCTGGAGACCTGGACTAGCAGGCACAGATACGCAGTATTTT. The chain couples TRBV30 to TRBJ2-3, with 8 nucleotides matching TRBD2. Germline V gene lookup returns CDR1 GTSNPN and CDR2 SVGIG (reference sequence). This CDR3 spans 15 amino acids. The V segment lost 3 bases and the J segment 1 base; nucleotides outside the gene matches: 6.

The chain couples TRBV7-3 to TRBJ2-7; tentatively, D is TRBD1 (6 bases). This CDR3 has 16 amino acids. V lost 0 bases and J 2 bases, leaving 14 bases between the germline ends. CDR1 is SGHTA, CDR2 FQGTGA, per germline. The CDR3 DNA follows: TGTGCCAGCAGCTTAACCAAGGCAGGGGAGCCCTACGAGCAGTACTTC. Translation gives CASSLTKAGEPYEQYF. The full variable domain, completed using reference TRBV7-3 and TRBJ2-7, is GAGVSQTPSNKVTEKGKYVELRCDPISGHTALYWYRQSLGQGPEFLIYFQGTGAADDSGLPNDRFFAVRPEGSVSTLKIQRTERGDSAVYLCASSLTKAGEPYEQYFGPGTRLTVT.

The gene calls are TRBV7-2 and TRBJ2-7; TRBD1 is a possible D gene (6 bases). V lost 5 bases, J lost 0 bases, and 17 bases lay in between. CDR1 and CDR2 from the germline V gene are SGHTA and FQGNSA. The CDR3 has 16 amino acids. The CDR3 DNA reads TGTGCCAGCAGCCAGAAACAGGGAACCCCCTCCTACGAGCAGTACTTC. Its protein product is CASSQKQGTPSYEQYF.

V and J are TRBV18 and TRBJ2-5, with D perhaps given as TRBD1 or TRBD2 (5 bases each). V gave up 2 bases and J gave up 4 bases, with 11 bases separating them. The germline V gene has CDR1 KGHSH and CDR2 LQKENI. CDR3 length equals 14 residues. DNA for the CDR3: TGTGCCAGCTCACCAGGGACCTCTATAGAGACCCAGTACTTC. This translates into CASSPGTSIETQYF.

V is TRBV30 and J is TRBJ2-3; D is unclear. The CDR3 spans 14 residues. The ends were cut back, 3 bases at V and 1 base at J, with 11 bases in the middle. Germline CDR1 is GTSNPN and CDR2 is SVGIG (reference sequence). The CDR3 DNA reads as TGTGCCTGGAGAAGCCGGAAGGGCACAGATACGCAGTATTTT. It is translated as CAWRSRKGTDTQYF.

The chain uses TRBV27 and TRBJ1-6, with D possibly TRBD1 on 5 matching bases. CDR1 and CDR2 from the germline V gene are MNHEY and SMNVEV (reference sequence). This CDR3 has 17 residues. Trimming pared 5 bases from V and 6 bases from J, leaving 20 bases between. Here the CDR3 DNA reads TGTGCCAGCAGTCGCTTCACCCCCGGGGGGTTTAATTCACCCCTCCACTTT. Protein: CASSRFTPGGFNSPLHF.

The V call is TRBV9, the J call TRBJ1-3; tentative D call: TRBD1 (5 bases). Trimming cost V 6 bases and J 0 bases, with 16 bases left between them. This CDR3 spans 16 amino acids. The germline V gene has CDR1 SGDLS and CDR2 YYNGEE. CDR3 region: CASNRNPGGSGNTIYF. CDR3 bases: TGTGCCAGCAACCGAAATCCCGGGGGCTCTGGAAACACCATATATTTT.

For the CDR3, the DNA is TGTGCCAGCACCCGGGGGGGACTGCCCGGGGAGCTGTTTTTT. Encoded protein: CASTRGGLPGELFF. This sequence joins TRBV2 and TRBJ2-2, with 8 positions matching TRBD2. CDR3 length equals 14 residues. Per the germline V gene, CDR1 is SNHLY and CDR2 is FYNNEI. Trimming at V came to 7 bases and at J to 6 bases, leaving 7 bases not matched to a gene.

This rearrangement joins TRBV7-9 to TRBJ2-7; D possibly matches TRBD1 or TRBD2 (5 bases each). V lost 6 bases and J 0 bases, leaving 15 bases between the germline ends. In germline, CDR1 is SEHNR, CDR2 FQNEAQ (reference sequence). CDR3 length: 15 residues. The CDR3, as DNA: TGTGCCAGCAGTTCGGGGACGGGTTACTCCTACGAGCAGTACTTC. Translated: CASSSGTGYSYEQYF.

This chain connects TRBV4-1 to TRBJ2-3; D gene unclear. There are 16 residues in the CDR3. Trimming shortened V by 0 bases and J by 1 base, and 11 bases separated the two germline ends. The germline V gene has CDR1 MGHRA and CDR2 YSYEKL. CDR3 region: CASSQDQLQRTDTQYF. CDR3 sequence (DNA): TGCGCCAGCAGCCAAGATCAATTGCAGCGCACAGATACGCAGTATTTT.

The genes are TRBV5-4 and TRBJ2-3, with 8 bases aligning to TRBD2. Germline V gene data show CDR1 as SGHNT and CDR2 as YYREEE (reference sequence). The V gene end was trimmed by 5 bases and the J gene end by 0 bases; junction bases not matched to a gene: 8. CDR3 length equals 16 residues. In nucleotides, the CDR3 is TGTGCCAGCAGTCCCCCGGGACTAGGAAGCACAGATACGCAGTATTTT. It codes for CASSPPGLGSTDTQYF.

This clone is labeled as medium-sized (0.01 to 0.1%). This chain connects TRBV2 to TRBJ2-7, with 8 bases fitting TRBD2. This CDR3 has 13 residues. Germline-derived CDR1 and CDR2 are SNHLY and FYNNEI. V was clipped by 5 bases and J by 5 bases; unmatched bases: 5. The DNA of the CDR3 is TGTGCCAGCAGTCAGCGGGAGTACCACGAGCAGTACTTC. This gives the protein CASSQREYHEQYF.

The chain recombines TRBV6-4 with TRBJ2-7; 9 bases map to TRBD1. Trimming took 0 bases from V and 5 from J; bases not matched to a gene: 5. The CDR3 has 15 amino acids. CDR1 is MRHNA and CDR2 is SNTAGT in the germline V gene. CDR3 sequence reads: CASSDSRDRVHEQYF. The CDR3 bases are TGTGCCAGCAGTGACTCGAGGGACAGGGTTCACGAGCAGTACTTC.

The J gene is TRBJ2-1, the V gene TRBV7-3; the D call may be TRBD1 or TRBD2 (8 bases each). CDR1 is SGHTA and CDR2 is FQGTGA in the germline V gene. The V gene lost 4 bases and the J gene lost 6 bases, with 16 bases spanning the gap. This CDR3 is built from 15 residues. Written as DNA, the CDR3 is TGTGCCAGCAGCTCGGGACAGGCGGGGGGCAATGAGCAGTTCTTC. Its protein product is CASSSGQAGGNEQFF.

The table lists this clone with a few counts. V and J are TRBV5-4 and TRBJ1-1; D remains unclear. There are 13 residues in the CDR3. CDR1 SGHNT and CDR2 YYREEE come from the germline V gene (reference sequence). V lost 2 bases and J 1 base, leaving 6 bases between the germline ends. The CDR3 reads CASSFDTNTEAFF. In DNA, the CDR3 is TGTGCCAGCAGCTTTGACACGAACACTGAAGCTTTCTTT. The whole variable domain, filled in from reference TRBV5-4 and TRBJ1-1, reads ETGVTQSPTHLIKTRGQQVTLRCSSQSGHNTVSWYQQALGQGPQFIFQYYREEENGRGNFPPRFSGLQFPNYSSELNVNALELDDSALYLCASSFDTNTEAFFGQGTRLTVV.

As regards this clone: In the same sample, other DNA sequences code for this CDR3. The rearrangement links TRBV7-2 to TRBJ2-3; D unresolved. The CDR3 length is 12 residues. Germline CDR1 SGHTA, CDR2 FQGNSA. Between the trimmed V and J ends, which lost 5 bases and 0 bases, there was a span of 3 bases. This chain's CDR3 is CASSLSTDTQYF. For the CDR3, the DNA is TGTGCCAGCAGCCTTAGCACAGATACGCAGTATTTT.

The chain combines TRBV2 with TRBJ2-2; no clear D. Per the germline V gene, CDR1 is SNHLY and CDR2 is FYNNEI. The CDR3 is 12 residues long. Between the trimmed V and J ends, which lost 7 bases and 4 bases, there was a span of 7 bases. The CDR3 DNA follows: TGTGCCAGCAATTGGGGCACCGGGGAGCTGTTTTTT. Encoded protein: CASNWGTGELFF.

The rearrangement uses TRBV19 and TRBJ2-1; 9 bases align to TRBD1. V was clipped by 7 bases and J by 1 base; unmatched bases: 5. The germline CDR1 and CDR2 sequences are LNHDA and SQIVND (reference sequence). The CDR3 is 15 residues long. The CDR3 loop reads CASIPGQGSYNEQFF. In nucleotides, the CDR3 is TGTGCCAGTATACCGGGACAGGGATCCTACAATGAGCAGTTCTTC.

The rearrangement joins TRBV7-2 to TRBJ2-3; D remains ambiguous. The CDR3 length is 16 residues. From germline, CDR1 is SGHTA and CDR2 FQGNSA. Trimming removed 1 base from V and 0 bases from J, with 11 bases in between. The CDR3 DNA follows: TGTGCCAGCAGCTTAGGTCCAGGCCTTAGCACAGATACGCAGTATTTT. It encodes CASSLGPGLSTDTQYF.

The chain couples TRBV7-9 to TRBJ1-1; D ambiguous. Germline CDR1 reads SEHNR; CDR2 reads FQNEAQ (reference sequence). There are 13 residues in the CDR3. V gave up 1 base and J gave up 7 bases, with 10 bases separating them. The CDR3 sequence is CASSLVWGIEAFF. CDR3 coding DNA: TGTGCCAGCAGCTTAGTATGGGGAATTGAAGCTTTCTTT.

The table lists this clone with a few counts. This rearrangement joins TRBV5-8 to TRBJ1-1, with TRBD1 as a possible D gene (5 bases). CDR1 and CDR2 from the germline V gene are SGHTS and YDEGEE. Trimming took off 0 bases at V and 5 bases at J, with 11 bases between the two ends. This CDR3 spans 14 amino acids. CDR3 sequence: CASSLAGRGTEAFF. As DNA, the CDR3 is TGTGCCAGCAGCTTGGCTGGGCGGGGGACTGAAGCTTTCTTT.

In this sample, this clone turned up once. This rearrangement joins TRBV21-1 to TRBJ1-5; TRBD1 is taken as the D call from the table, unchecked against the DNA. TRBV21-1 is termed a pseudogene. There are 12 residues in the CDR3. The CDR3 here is CASSKQGQPQHF. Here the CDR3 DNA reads TGTGCCAGCAGCAAACAGGGGCAGCCCCAGCATTTT.

The CDR3 here is CASSWIPGTTGETQYF. In nucleotides, the CDR3 is TGTGCCAGCAGCTGGATTCCCGGGACTACCGGGGAGACCCAGTACTTC. The chain links TRBV5-5 to TRBJ2-5, with 7 positions matching TRBD2. V dropped 3 bases and J dropped 5; count of bases not matched to a gene: 13. Germline CDR1 SGHKS, CDR2 YYEKEE (reference sequence). The CDR3 is 16 amino acids.

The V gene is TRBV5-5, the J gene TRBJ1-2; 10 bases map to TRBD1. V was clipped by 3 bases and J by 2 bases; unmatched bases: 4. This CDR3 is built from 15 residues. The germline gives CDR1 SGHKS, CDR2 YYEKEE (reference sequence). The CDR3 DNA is TGTGCCAGCAGCTCACCGGGACAGGGGAACTATGGCTACACCTTC. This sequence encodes CASSSPGQGNYGYTF.

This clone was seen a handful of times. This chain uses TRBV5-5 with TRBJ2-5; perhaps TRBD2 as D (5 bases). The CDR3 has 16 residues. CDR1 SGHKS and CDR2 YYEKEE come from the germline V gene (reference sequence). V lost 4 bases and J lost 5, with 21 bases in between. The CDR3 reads CASSTITGSPRETQYF. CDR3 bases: TGTGCCAGCAGCACCATAACGGGGTCTCCGAGGGAGACCCAGTACTTC.

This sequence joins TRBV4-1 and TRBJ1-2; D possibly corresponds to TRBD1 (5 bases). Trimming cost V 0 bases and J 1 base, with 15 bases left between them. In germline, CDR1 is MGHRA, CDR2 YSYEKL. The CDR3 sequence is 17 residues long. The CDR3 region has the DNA TGCGCCAGCAGCCAAGATATACAGGCAGAGATTAACTATGGCTACACCTTC. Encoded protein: CASSQDIQAEINYGYTF.